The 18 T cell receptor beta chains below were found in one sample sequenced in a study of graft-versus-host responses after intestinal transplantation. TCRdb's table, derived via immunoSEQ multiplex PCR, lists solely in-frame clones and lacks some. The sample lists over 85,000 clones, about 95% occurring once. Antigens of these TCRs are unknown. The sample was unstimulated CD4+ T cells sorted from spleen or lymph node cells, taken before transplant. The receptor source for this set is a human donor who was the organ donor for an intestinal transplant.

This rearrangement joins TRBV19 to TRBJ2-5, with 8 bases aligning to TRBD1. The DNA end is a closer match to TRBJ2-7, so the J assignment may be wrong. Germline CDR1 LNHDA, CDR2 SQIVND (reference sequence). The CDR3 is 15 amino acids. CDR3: CASSIQGAASYEQYF. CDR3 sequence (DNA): TGTGCCAGTAGTATACAGGGGGCGGCCTCCTACGAGCAGTACTTC.

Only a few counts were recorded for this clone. CDR3 DNA sequence: TGTGCCAGTAGTATAGAACAGGGCAATCAGCCCCAGCATTTT. It yields the protein CASSIEQGNQPQHF. The chain joins TRBV19 to TRBJ1-5; possible D gene TRBD1, 5 bases. This CDR3 region has 14 residues. Germline V CDR1 and CDR2: LNHDA, SQIVND (reference sequence). Trimming stripped 0 bases from V and 2 bases from J, with 5 bases between.

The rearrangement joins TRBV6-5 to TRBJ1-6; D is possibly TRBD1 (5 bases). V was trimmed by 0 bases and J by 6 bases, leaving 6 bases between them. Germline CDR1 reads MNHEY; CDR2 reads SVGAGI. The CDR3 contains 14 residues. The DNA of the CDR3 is TGTGCCAGCAGTTACTCACAGGCTAATTCACCCCTCCACTTT. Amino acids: CASSYSQANSPLHF.

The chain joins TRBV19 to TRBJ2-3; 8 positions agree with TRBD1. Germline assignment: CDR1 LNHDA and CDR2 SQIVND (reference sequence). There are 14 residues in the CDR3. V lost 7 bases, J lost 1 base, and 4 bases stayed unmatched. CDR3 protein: CASTTTGGTDTQYF. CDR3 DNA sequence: TGTGCCAGTACCACGACAGGGGGCACAGATACGCAGTATTTT.

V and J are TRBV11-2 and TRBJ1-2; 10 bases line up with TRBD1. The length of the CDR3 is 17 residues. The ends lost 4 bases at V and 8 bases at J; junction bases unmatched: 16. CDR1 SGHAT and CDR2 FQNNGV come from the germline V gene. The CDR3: CASSSQSPTGGGGGYTF. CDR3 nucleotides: TGTGCCAGCAGCTCCCAAAGCCCGACAGGGGGCGGAGGAGGCTACACCTTC.

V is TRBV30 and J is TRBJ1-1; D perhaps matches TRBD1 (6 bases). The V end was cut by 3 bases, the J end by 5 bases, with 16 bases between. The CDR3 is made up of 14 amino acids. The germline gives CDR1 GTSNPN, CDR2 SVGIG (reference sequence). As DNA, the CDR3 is TGTGCCTGGAGGGCCAGGGGTATAAGGACTGAAGCTTTCTTT. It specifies CAWRARGIRTEAFF. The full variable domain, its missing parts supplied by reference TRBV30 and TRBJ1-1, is SQTIHQWPATLVQPVGSPLSLECTVEGTSNPNLYWYRQAAGRGLQLLFYSVGIGQISSEVPQNLSASRPQDRQFILSSKKLLLSDSGFYLCAWRARGIRTEAFFGQGTRLTVV.

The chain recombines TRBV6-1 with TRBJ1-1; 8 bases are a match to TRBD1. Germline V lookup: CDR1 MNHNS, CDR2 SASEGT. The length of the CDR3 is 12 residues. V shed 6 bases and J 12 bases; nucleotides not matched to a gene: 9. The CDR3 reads CASRGQETLSFF. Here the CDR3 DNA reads TGTGCCAGCAGGGGACAGGAAACGTTATCTTTCTTT.

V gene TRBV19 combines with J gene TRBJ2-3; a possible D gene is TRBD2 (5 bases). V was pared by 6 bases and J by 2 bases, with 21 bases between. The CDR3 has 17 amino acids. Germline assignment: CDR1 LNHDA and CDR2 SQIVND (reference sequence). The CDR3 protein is CASSDPLRTGYTDTQYF. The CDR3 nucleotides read TGTGCCAGTAGCGACCCCCTCAGGACGGGATACACAGATACGCAGTATTTT.

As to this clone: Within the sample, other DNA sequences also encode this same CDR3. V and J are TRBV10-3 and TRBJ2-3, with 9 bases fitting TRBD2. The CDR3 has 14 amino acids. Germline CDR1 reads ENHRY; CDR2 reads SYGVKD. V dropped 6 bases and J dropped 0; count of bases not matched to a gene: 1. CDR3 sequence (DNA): TGTGCCATCAGAGCGGGGGGTAGCACAGATACGCAGTATTTT. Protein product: CAIRAGGSTDTQYF.

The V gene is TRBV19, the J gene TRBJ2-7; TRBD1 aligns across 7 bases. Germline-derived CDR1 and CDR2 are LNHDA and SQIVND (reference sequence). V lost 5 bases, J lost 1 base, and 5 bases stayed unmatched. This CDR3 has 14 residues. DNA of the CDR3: TGTGCCAGTAGTTACATGGACAGGTCCTACGAGCAGTACTTC. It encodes CASSYMDRSYEQYF.

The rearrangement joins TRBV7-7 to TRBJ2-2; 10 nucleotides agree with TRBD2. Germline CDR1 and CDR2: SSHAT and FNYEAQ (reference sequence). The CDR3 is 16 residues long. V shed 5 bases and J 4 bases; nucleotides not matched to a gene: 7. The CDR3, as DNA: TGTGCCAGCAGCCCCTACAGCGGGGGGGCCACCGGGGAGCTGTTTTTT. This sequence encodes CASSPYSGGATGELFF.

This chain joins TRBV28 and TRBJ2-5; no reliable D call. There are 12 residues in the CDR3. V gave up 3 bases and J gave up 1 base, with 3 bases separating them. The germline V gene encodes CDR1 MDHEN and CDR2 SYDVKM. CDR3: CASSFFQETQYF. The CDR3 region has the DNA TGTGCCAGCAGTTTTTTCCAAGAGACCCAGTACTTC.

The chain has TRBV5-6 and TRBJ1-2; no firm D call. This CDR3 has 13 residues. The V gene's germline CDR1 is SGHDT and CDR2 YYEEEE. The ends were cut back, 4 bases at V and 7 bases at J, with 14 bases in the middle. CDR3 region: CASSPGVSSGYTF. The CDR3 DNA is TGTGCCAGCAGCCCTGGAGTATCAAGTGGCTACACCTTC.

CDR3 nucleotide sequence: TGTGCCAGCAGCTCCGCCCGACTGGGGAATCAGACCCAGTACTTC. This sequence encodes CASSSARLGNQTQYF. The gene calls are TRBV7-9 and TRBJ2-5, with D uncertain. The V and J ends lost 4 bases and 6 bases respectively, with 18 bases between them. The CDR3 spans 15 residues. The germline gives CDR1 SEHNR, CDR2 FQNEAQ (reference sequence).

The CDR3 DNA is TGTGCCAGCAGCACCTTATGGTCCCGGGACAGGGTCCCTGGCTACACCTTC. This sequence encodes CASSTLWSRDRVPGYTF. The gene calls are TRBV28 and TRBJ1-2; 9 bases match TRBD1. This CDR3 is built from 17 residues. CDR1 and CDR2 from the germline V gene are MDHEN and SYDVKM. V was pared by 6 bases and J by 7 bases, with 18 bases of the junction left unmatched.

CDR3 in DNA: TGCGCCAGCAGCTTTAGCGGGGGCCAGCCCGGAGATACGCAGTATTTT. Protein: CASSFSGGQPGDTQYF. The gene calls are TRBV5-1 and TRBJ2-3; 9 bases line up with TRBD2. This CDR3 is 16 amino acids long. Losses at the gene ends were 2 bases for V and 5 bases for J; bases not matched to a gene: 9. Germline CDR1 reads SGHRS; CDR2 reads YFSETQ.

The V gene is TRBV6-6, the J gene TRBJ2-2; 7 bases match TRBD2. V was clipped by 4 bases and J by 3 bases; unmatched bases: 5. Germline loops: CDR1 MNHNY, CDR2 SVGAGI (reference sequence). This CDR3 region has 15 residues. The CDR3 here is CASSWEGLDTGELFF. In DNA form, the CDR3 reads TGTGCCAGCAGTTGGGAGGGCTTAGACACCGGGGAGCTGTTTTTT.

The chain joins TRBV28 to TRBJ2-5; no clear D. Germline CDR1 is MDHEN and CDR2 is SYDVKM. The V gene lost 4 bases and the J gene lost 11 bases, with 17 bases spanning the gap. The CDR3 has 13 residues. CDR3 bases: TGTGCCAGCAGTTCCCTTAAAGAGTATGAGCAGTACTTC. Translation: CASSSLKEYEQYF.